This entry concerns a single T cell receptor beta chain. The sample comes from a study of blood T cell repertoires in COVID-19. Seattle researchers signed up patients amid active infection and tracked them longitudinally. In the original processing: Reference gene primer amplification in the assay estimated nucleated cell counts. The repertoire was sequenced with immunoSEQ multiplex PCR; TCRdb's copy has only in-frame clones and lacks some. V, J and clone size were drawn from that table, and D and trimming were deduced from the DNA. Among 440,000 or so clones listed, 70% to 90% were seen once. Trimming took 1 base from V and 2 from J, leaving 8 bases between them. Germline CDR1 and CDR2: MGHRA and YSYEKL. The CDR3 contains 14 residues.

The J gene is TRBJ1-1, the V gene TRBV4-1, with D possibly TRBD1 on 6 matching bases. The clonotype comes from a woman aged 35 to 49 with COVID-19, enrolled during active disease. Material for sequencing was peripheral blood. CDR3 loop: CASSQGDINTEAFF. CDR3 DNA sequence: TGCGCCAGCAGCCAAGGGGACATCAACACTGAAGCTTTCTTT.